Below, 4 T cell receptor beta chains from the same sample are listed, as sequenced in a study of T cell repertoires in cytomegalovirus infection. These TCRs' antigens remain unknown. TCRdb re-derived calls from the reads in MiXCR, one entry per CDR3 protein. The sample includes about 920,000 distinct CDR3 sequences, around 31% seen only once; the top ten take about an eighth. The specimen comprised cultured CD8+ T cells from PBMCs, sampled from culture after CMV antigen stimulation. The receptor source for this set is a human donor in good health (CMV status not recorded). Some clones in this sample may be carry-over from other donors' samples.

The chain recombines TRBV27 with TRBJ2-1; possibly TRBD2 for D (7 bases). The V end lost 7 bases, the J end lost 7 bases, and 23 bases lay between the germline ends. This CDR3 has 16 residues. CDR1 MNHEY and CDR2 SMNVEV come from the germline V gene (reference sequence). CDR3 in amino acids: CASTRGYGGPLNEQFF. DNA of the CDR3: TGTGCCAGCACCCGGGGGTACGGGGGGCCCTTGAATGAGCAGTTCTTC.

V gene TRBV11-3 combines with J gene TRBJ2-5; unclear D gene. The CDR3 has 14 amino acids. In germline, CDR1 is SGHNT, CDR2 YENEEA. V gave up 1 base and J gave up 5 bases, with 11 bases separating them. The CDR3 spells CASSLGVGMETQYF. The CDR3 coding sequence is TGTGCCAGCAGCTTAGGGGTGGGGATGGAGACCCAGTACTTC.

Comments on this clonotype: Likely a read error: the CDR3 ends without its conserved phenylalanine or tryptophan. V is TRBV7-9 and J is TRBJ2-5, with D tentatively TRBD1 (5 bases). The CDR3 runs 14 residues. Germline assignment: CDR1 SEHNR and CDR2 FQNEAQ (reference sequence). V was trimmed by 4 bases and J by 5 bases, leaving 14 bases between them. The chain's CDR3 is CASSWQGLGETQYS. The DNA for the CDR3 is TGTGCCAGCAGCTGGCAGGGCTTGGGGGAGACCCAGTACTCC.

The chain links TRBV27 to TRBJ2-5, with 7 bases lining up with TRBD2. CDR1 and CDR2 from the germline V gene are MNHEY and SMNVEV (reference sequence). The V and J ends lost 3 bases and 1 base, in that order; junction bases with no gene match: 11. This CDR3 has 17 amino acids. CDR3 sequence: CASSLGEGLRFQETQYF. CDR3 DNA: TGTGCCAGCAGTTTGGGTGAGGGACTAAGATTCCAAGAGACCCAGTACTTC.